This T cell receptor beta chain derives from a study of blood T cell repertoires in COVID-19 (dated by TCRdb to between 2020 and 2021). Describing the broader study: Samples from collaborators originated in the United States, Italy and Spain and spanned both the acute and convalescent phases of COVID-19. Where HLA class I and class II types were available, the types were taken from metadata supplied by the sample provider, not from assay-based typing. The samples were drawn from the first 160 participants of the ongoing ImmuneRACE study and from some 1,300 subjects provided by 6 global collaborators. Deeply sampled blood TCRbeta repertoires from subjects exposed to, actively infected with, or recovered from COVID-19 were included in the dataset. The material from the prospective study consisted of cDNA or gDNA derived from T cells, B-cell-depleted T cells, or PBMCs. Sample metadata almost always included a de-identified subject ID, COVID-19 status, age in years and sex. The repertoires were made available in a free public database intended to serve as a resource for research on the immune response to SARS-CoV-2. What the study reported, not specific to this receptor: The amount of clinical and demographic metadata varied by source and participant and was provided uncurated.

TCRbeta CDR3 regions were amplified from genomic DNA by means of the immunoSEQ Assay, a bias-controlled multiplex PCR. Processing in the source paper ran as follows. Nucleated cell counts per sample were estimated from amplification of reference gene primers within the assay. To quantify the absolute abundance of each unique TCRbeta CDR3 rearrangement, sequence reads were collapsed and filtered. For each sample, productive Simpson clonality was calculated as the square root of Simpson's diversity index over productive rearrangements. Drawn from immuneACCESS, this table holds only the in-frame rearrangements with V and J called that TCRdb kept. Clones are partly lost; checked studies trace under half to an unresolved V gene and leave the rest unexplained. Clone size and V and J calls were adopted from that table, with D and trimming inferred from the DNA. Recorded for this sample are over 200,000 clones; around 84% of them occurred a single time. The top ten clonotypes cover 5.5% to 7.5% of the sample.

This clone was counted a single time. The antigen this receptor binds is unknown. The record has no base qualities; no much larger clone is one base away. Participants in the prospective study were enrolled through a virtual design, were aged roughly 18 to 90 years, and lived in roughly 24 United States geographic areas. In the prospective study, participants were assigned to cohorts based on the clinical history participants reported in a screening survey and a study questionnaire. ImmuneRACE Cohort 3 recovered participants were defined by two consecutive negative NP/OP PCR tests, healthcare professional clearance, or symptom resolution. In the prospective study, mobile phlebotomists collected whole blood, serum and a nasopharyngeal or oropharyngeal swab from each participant. Over a roughly 2-month period, participants in the prospective study had the option of providing additional blood draws and questionnaires. Before DNA extraction, prospective study blood samples were shipped either frozen or at room temperature.

The receptor's source is a woman aged 35 to 49 who had recovered from COVID-19. What was sequenced was PBMCs or T cells enriched from blood (not recorded which).

The CDR3 is CASSGTVLNTGELFF. The DNA reads as follows: TGTGCCAGCAGCGGGACAGTCTTGAACACCGGGGAGCTGTTTTTT. The rearrangement joined TRBV7-2 to TRBJ2-2, with 7 central nucleotides matching TRBD1. CDR1 and CDR2 (SGHTA, FQGNSA) derive from the germline V gene. The CDR3 holds 15 amino acids from the cysteine to the phenylalanine. Only the CDR3 DNA stays, 45 bases, in frame from base 1. Trimming removed 5 bases from V and 1 base from J; the gene matches leave 4 bases unexplained.